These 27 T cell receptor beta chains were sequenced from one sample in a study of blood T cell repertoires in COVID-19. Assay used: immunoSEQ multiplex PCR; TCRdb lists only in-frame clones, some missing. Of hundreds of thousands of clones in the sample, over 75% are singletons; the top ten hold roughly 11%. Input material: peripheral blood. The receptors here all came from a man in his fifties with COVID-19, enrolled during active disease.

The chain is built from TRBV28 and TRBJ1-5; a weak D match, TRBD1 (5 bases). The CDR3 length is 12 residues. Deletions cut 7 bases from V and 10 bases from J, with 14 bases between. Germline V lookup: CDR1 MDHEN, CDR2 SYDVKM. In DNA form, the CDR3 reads TGTGCCAGCATCACACCGGGGGGACCCCAGCATTTT. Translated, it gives CASITPGGPQHF.

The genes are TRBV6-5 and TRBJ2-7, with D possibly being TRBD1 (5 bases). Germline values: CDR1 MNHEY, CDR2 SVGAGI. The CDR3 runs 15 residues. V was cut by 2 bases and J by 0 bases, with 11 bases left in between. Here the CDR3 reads CASSYGQGSSYEQYF. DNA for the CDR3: TGTGCCAGCAGTTACGGTCAGGGAAGCTCCTACGAGCAGTACTTC.

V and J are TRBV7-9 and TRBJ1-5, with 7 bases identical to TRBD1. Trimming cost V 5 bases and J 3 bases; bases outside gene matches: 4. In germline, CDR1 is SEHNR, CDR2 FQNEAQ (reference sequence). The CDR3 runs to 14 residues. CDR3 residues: CASSTGTANQPQHF. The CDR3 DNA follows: TGTGCCAGCAGCACCGGGACAGCCAATCAGCCCCAGCATTTT.

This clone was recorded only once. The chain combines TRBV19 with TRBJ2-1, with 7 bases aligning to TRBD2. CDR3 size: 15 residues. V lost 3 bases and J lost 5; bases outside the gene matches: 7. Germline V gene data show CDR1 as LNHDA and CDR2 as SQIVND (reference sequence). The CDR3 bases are TGTGCCAGTAGTATTCGGTCTAGCGGACACAATGAGCAGTTCTTC. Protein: CASSIRSSGHNEQFF.

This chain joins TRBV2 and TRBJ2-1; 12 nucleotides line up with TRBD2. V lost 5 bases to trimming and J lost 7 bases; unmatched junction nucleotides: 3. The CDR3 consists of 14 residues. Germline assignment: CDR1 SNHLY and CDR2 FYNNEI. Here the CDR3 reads CASSPGLAGNEQFF. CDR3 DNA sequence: TGTGCCAGCAGTCCTGGACTAGCGGGAAATGAGCAGTTCTTC.

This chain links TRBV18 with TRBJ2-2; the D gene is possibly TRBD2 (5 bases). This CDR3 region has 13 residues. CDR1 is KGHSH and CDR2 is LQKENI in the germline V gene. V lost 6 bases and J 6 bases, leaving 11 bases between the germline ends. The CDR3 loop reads CASSSDGAGELFF. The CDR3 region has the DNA TGTGCCAGCTCGAGTGACGGGGCCGGGGAGCTGTTTTTT.

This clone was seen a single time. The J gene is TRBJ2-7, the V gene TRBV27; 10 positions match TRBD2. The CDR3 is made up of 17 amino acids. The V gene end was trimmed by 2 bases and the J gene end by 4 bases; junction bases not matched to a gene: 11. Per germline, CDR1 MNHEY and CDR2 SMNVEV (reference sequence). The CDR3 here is CASSLRSGRAMQYEQYF. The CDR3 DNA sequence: TGTGCCAGCAGTTTACGGAGCGGGAGGGCCATGCAGTACGAGCAGTACTTC.

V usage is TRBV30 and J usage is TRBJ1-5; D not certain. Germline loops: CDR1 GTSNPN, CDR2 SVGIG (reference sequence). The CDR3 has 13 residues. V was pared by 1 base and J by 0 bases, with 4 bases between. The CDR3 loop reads CAWSAGSNQPQHF. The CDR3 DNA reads TGTGCCTGGAGTGCAGGTAGCAATCAGCCCCAGCATTTT.

CDR3 sequence: CASSQGSGANVLTF. In DNA form, the CDR3 reads TGTGCCAGCTCGCAGGGGTCCGGGGCCAACGTCCTGACTTTC. This chain uses TRBV18 with TRBJ2-6; the D gene is possibly TRBD1 (6 bases). CDR3 length: 14 amino acids. The germline V gene has CDR1 KGHSH and CDR2 LQKENI. V was cut by 6 bases and J by 4 bases, with 10 bases left in between.

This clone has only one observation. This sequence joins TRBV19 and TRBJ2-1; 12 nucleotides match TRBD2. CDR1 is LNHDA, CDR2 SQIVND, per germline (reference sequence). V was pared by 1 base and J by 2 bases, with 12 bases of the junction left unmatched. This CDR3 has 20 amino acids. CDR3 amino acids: CASSIAGLAGGPSPYNEQFF. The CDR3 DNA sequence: TGTGCCAGTAGTATAGCAGGGCTAGCGGGAGGGCCGAGCCCCTACAATGAGCAGTTCTTC.

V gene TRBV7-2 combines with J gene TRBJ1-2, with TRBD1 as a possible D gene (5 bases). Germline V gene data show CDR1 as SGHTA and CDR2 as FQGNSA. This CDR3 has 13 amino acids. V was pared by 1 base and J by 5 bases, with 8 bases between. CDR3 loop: CASSLGQLYGYTF. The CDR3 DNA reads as TGTGCCAGCAGCTTAGGACAGCTTTATGGCTACACCTTC.

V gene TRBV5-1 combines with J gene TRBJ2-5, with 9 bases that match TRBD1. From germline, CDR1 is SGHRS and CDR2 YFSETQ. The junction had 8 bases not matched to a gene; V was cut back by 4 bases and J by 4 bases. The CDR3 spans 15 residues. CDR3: CASSRGTGGLETQYF. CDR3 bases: TGCGCCAGCAGCAGAGGAACAGGGGGCTTAGAGACCCAGTACTTC.

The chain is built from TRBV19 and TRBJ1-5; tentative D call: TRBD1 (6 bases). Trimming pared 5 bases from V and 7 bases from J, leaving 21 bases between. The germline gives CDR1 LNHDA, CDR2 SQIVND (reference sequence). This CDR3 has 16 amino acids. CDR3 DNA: TGTGCCAGTAGTGAGTCTAGGCAGGGGAGTGGGCAGCCCCAGCATTTT. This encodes CASSESRQGSGQPQHF.

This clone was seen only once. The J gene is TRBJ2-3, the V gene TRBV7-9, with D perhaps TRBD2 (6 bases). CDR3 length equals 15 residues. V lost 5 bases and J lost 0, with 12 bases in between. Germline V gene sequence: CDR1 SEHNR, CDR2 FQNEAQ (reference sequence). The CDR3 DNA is TGTGCCAGCAGCCGCGGGGACGTAAGCACAGATACGCAGTATTTT. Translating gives CASSRGDVSTDTQYF.

CDR3 sequence: CASSGLAGGPSEETQYF. The CDR3 DNA sequence: TGTGCCAGTAGTGGCCTGGCGGGAGGGCCGTCAGAAGAGACCCAGTACTTC. V gene TRBV19 combines with J gene TRBJ2-5; 9 bases line up with TRBD2. Germline lookup yields CDR1 LNHDA and CDR2 SQIVND (reference sequence). V lost 5 bases to trimming and J lost 3 bases; unmatched junction nucleotides: 13. The CDR3 has 17 amino acids.

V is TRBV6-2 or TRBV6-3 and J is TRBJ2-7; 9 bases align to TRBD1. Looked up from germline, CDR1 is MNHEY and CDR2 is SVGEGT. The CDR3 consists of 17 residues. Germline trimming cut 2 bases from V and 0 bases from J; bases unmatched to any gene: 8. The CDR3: CASSYPDRGPNSYEQYF. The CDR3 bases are TGTGCCAGCAGTTACCCGGACAGGGGCCCAAACTCCTACGAGCAGTACTTC.

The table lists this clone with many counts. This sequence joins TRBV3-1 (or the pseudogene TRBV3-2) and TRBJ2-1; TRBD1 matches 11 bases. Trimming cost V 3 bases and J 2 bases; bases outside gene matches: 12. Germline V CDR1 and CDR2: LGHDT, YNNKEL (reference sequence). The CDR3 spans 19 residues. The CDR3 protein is CASSQQTPGQGETYNEQFF. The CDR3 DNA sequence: TGTGCCAGCAGCCAGCAAACCCCGGGACAGGGGGAAACCTACAATGAGCAGTTCTTC.

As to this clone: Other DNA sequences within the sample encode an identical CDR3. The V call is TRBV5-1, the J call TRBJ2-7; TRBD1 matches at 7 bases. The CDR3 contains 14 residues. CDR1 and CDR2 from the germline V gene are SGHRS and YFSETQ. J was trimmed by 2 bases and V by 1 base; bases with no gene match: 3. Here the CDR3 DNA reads TGCGCCAGCAGCTTGCGTCAGGGGGCCTACGAGCAGTACTTC. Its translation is CASSLRQGAYEQYF.

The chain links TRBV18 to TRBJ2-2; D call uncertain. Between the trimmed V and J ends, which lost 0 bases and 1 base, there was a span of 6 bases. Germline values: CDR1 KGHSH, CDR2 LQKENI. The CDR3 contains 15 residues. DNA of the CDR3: TGTGCCAGCTCACCACCGTCAGGGAACACCGGGGAGCTGTTTTTT. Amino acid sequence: CASSPPSGNTGELFF.

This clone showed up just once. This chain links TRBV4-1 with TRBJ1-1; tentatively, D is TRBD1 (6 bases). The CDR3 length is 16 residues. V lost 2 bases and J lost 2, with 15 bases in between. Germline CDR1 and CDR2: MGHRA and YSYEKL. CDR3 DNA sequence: TGCGCCAGCAGCCAAATGAGTGGGGGCCCAAACACTGAAGCTTTCTTT. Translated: CASSQMSGGPNTEAFF.

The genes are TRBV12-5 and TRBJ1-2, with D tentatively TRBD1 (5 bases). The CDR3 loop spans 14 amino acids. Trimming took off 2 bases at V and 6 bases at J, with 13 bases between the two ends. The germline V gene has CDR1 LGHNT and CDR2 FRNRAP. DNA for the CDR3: TGTGCTAGTGGTTTGTTGTCAGGGTACGATGGCTACACCTTC. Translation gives CASGLLSGYDGYTF.

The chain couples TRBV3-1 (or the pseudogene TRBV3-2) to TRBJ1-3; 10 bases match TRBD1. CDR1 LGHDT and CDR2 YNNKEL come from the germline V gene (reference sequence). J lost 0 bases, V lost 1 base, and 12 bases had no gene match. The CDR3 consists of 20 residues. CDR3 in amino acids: CASSQGTPGTGENSGNTIYF. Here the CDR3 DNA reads TGTGCCAGCAGCCAAGGCACGCCCGGGACAGGGGAAAACTCTGGAAACACCATATATTTT.

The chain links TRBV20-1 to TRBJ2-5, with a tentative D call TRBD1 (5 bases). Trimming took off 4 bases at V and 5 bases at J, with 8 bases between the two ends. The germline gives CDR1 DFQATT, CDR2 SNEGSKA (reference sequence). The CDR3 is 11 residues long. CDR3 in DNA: TGCAGTGCTAAGCAGGGCGAGACCCAGTACTTC. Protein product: CSAKQGETQYF.

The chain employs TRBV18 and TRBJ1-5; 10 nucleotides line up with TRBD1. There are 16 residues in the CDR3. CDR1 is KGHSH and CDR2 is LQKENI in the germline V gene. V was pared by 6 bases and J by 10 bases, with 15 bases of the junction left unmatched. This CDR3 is CASSRDRGAVSEPQHF. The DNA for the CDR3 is TGTGCCAGCTCCCGGGACAGGGGCGCTGTAAGTGAACCCCAGCATTTT.

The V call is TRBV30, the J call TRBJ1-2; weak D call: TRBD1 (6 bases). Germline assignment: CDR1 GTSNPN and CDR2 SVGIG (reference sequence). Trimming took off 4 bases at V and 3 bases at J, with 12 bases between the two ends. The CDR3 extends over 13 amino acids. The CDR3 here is CAWTQGGHYGYTF. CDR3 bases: TGTGCCTGGACTCAAGGGGGTCACTATGGCTACACCTTC.

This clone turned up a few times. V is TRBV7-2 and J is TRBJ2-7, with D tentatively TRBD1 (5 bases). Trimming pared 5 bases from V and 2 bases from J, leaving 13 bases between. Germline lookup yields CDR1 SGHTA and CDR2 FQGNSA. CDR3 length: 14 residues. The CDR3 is CASSHQTDTYEQYF. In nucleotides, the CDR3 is TGTGCCAGCAGCCATCAGACAGATACCTACGAGCAGTACTTC.

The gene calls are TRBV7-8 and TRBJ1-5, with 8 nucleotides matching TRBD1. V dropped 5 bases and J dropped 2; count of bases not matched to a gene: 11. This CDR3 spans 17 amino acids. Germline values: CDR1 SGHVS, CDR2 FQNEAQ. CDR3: CASSLERQGMGNQPQHF. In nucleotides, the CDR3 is TGTGCCAGCAGCCTCGAGAGACAGGGGATGGGCAATCAGCCCCAGCATTTT.